Shown below are 2 T cell receptor beta chains from a single sample sequenced in a study of cytomegalovirus exposure and HLA in healthy donors. The study ran its PCR with 60 Vbeta and 13 Jbeta primers. TCRdb's copy holds only in-frame clones and misses some; the assay was immunoSEQ multiplex PCR. Altogether roughly 130,000 clones are present, roughly 66% being singletons, with the ten largest covering over 1.5%. The specimen was PBMCs. The receptors originated from a man aged 18 to 35 in good health and CMV-seronegative.

V and J are TRBV28 and TRBJ2-7; D may be TRBD1 (5 bases). Between the trimmed V and J ends, which lost 4 bases and 7 bases, there was a span of 14 bases. The CDR3 consists of 13 residues. Germline loops: CDR1 MDHEN, CDR2 SYDVKM. The CDR3 protein is CASSSPGPREQYF. CDR3 nucleotide sequence: TGTGCCAGCAGTTCCCCAGGGCCGAGAGAGCAGTACTTC. The full variable domain, completed using reference TRBV28 and TRBJ2-7, is DVKVTQSSRYLVKRTGEKVFLECVQDMDHENMFWYRQDPGLGLRLIYFSYDVKMKEKGDIPEGYSVSREKKERFSLILESASTNQTSMYLCASSSPGPREQYFGPGTRLTVT.

CDR3 in DNA: TGTGCCAGCAGAAGAGCGGGACTATCAAATGAGCAGTTCTTC. Its translation is CASRRAGLSNEQFF. The chain has TRBV6-5 and TRBJ2-1, with TRBD2 matching 7 bases. The CDR3 contains 14 residues. The germline CDR1 and CDR2 sequences are MNHEY and SVGAGI. After removal of 6 bases from V and 7 bases from J, the junction contained 9 bases not matched to a gene.